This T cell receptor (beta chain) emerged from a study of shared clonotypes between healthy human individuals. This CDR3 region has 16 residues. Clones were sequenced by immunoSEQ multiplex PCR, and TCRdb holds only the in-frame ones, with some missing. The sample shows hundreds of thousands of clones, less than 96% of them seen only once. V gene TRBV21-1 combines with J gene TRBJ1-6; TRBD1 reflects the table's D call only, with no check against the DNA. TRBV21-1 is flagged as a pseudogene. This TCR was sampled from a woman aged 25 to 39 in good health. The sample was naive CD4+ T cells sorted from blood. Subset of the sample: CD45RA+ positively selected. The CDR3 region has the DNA TGTGCCAGCAGCAAAGCCAGGACAGACTATAATTCACCCCTCCACTTT. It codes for CASSKARTDYNSPLHF.